These 4 T cell receptor beta chains were all obtained from the same sample, sequenced in a study of T cell clonotyping in hematopoietic cell transplantation. Produced via immunoSEQ multiplex PCR; TCRdb's table is partial and in-frame only. The sample shows nearly 11,000 clones, under 55% of them seen only once. Sequences were derived from PBMCs, sampled 30 days after allogeneic stem cell transplant. These TCRs come from a male patient aged 45-59 years who had an allogeneic stem cell transplant from an unrelated donor, so the T cells may come from the graft donor. Some clones in this sample may be carry-over from other donors' samples.

The chain combines TRBV5-8 with TRBJ1-5; D might be TRBD1 (5 bases). Germline V gene data show CDR1 as SGHTS and CDR2 as YDEGEE. With 0 bases removed from V and 9 bases from J, the gap between germline ends came to 13 bases. The CDR3 is made up of 14 amino acids. This CDR3 reads CASSLVPGRGPQHF. For the CDR3, the DNA is TGTGCCAGCAGCTTGGTGCCGGGACGGGGGCCCCAGCATTTT.

This sequence joins TRBV2 and TRBJ1-2; possible D gene TRBD1, 6 bases. V lost 7 bases, J lost 0 bases, and 12 bases lay in between. The germline V gene encodes CDR1 SNHLY and CDR2 FYNNEI. The CDR3 totals 14 residues. The CDR3 nucleotides read TGTGCCAGCACTCTACGGACAGCTAACTATGGCTACACCTTC. The encoded protein is CASTLRTANYGYTF.

The V gene is TRBV5-1, the J gene TRBJ2-7, with 11 bases aligning to TRBD2. Germline V gene sequence: CDR1 SGHRS, CDR2 YFSETQ. CDR3 size: 14 residues. V was clipped by 4 bases and J by 6 bases; unmatched bases: 6. The DNA of the CDR3 is TGCGCCAGCAGCCCGACTAGCGGGGTTACCGAGCAGTACTTC. It is translated as CASSPTSGVTEQYF.

The V and J genes are TRBV5-1 and TRBJ2-7; tentatively, D is TRBD2 (7 bases). Germline CDR1 and CDR2: SGHRS and YFSETQ. V was pared by 5 bases and J by 12 bases, with 21 bases between. The length of the CDR3 is 13 residues. Written as DNA, the CDR3 is TGCGCCAGCAGTCAGGGGCTAGCGGAGCGTCCGTACTTC. This encodes CASSQGLAERPYF.